This T cell receptor beta chain was recovered during a study of patients and donors after allogeneic stem cell transplantation. The germline V and J ends were trimmed by 6 bases and 1 base, with 18 bases remaining between them. CDR3 length: 15 residues. Germline lookup yields CDR1 DFQATT and CDR2 SNEGSKA (reference sequence). There are a few counts of this clonotype. One entry per CDR3 protein results from TCRdb running MiXCR on the RT-PCR reads. The sample contains about 960,000 distinct CDR3 sequences, about a sixth of which appear only once. Sequencing was carried out using blood, either unsorted or a sorted T cell fraction (not recorded which). The clonotype originates from a human donor who was either an allogeneic HSCT recipient or a stem cell or donor lymphocyte infusion donor (not recorded which). It is not recorded whose cells these are; they may come from a transplant donor. The chain is built from TRBV20-1 and TRBJ1-1; tentative D call: TRBD1 (6 bases). The CDR3 here is CSALSGESENTEAFF. CDR3 DNA: TGCAGTGCGCTTTCAGGGGAGAGCGAGAACACTGAAGCTTTCTTT.